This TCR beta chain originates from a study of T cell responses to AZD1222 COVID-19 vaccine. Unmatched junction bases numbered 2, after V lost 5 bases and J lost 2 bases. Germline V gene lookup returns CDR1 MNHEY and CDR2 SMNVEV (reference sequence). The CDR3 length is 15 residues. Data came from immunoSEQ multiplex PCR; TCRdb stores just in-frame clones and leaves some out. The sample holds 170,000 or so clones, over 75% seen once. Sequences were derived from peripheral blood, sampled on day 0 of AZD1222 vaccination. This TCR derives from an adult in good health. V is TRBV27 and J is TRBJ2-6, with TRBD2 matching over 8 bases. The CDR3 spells CASSRGGTGANVLTF. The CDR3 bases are TGTGCCAGCAGTCGGGGGGGCACTGGGGCCAACGTCCTGACTTTC.